This T cell receptor (beta chain) came from a study of T cell changes during pregnancy in multiple sclerosis. Profiled with immunoSEQ multiplex PCR; TCRdb holds only in-frame clones, not every one. The sample holds approximately 100,000 clones; roughly nine tenths are singletons and the top ten take about 0.9%. The V gene end was trimmed by 6 bases and the J gene end by 4 bases; junction bases not matched to a gene: 7. Germline V gene data show CDR1 as MDHEN and CDR2 as SYDVKM. The CDR3 length is 15 residues. The sequences come from peripheral blood, collected after pregnancy. J is TRBJ2-3 and V is TRBV28; 10 bases align to TRBD2. The clonotype originates from a female donor with multiple sclerosis, enrolled in a pregnancy study. In nucleotides, the CDR3 is TGTGCCAGCAGCCCTAGCGGGAGATACGCAGATACGCAGTATTTT. Protein product: CASSPSGRYADTQYF.